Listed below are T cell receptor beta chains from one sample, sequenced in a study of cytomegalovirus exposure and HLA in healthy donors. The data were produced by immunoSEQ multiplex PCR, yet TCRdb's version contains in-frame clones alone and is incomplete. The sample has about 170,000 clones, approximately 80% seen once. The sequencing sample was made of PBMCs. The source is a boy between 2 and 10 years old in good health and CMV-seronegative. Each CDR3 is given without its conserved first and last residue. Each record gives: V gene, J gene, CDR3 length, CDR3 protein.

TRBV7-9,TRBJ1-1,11,ASSLSGSTEAF
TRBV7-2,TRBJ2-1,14,ASSLAGLASYNEQF
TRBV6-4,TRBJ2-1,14,ASSARLAGAYDEQF
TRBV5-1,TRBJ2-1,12,ASSLAGTYNEQF
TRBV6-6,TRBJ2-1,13,ASSSPGTSGSEQF
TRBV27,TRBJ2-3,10,ASSFGTNTQY
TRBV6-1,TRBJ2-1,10,ASSPLLFEQF
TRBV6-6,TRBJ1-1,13,ASSYGGAGDFGAF
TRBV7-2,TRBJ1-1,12,ASIQTGMNTEAF
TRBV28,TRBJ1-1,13,ASSFSGGSGTEAF
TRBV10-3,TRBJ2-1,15,ASSGGLAGTHYNEQF
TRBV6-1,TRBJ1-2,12,ASSADRGRIGYT
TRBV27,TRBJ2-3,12,ASSHGLVLDTQY
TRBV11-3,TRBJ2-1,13,ASSPGSLSYNEQF
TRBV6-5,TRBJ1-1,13,ASSSTGYMGTEAF
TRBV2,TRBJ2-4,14,ASSERLAGTKNIQY
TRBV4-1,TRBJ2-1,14,ASSQERDGPYNEQF